Listed below are T cell receptor beta chains from one sample, sequenced in a study of T cell changes during pregnancy in multiple sclerosis. The repertoire was sequenced with immunoSEQ multiplex PCR; TCRdb's copy has only in-frame clones and lacks some. The sample carries about 38,000 clones, around 93% recorded once. The material sequenced was CD4+ T cells from peripheral blood mononuclear cells, taken in the second trimester of pregnancy. These receptors came from a female donor with multiple sclerosis, enrolled in a pregnancy study. CDR3s include the opening cysteine and the closing phenylalanine or tryptophan. A D gene is named only where the DNA matches it firmly. The size of a clone is reported for some rows only, either as once, few or many, or as a class for expanded clones.

abundance: -; d_gene: -; v_gene: TRBV7-2; j_gene: TRBJ2-3; CDR3nt: TGTGCCAGCAGACCTGGACACCCCGGAGGGACAGATACGCAGTATTTT; CDR3aa: CASRPGHPGGTDTQYF
abundance: once; d_gene: TRBD1; v_gene: TRBV18; j_gene: TRBJ1-2; CDR3nt: TGTGCCAGCTCAGGGACAGTGGATTTGAACTATGGCTACACCTTC; CDR3aa: CASSGTVDLNYGYTF
abundance: -; d_gene: TRBD1; v_gene: TRBV7-7; j_gene: TRBJ1-4; CDR3nt: TGTGCCAGCAGCGTGGACAGGGGGGACAAACTGTTTTTT; CDR3aa: CASSVDRGDKLFF
abundance: -; d_gene: -; v_gene: TRBV11-2; j_gene: TRBJ2-1; CDR3nt: TGTGCCAGCAGCCCGCGGCCTTACAATGAGCAGTTCTTC; CDR3aa: CASSPRPYNEQFF
abundance: -; d_gene: -; v_gene: TRBV2; j_gene: TRBJ2-3; CDR3nt: TGTGCCAGCAGTCCCGGACAACTCACAGATACGCAGTATTTT; CDR3aa: CASSPGQLTDTQYF
abundance: once; d_gene: TRBD2; v_gene: TRBV5-1; j_gene: TRBJ2-7; CDR3nt: TGCGCCAGCAGCCTTAGGGACGGGGGGAACGAGCAGTACTTC; CDR3aa: CASSLRDGGNEQYF
abundance: -; d_gene: -; v_gene: TRBV28; j_gene: TRBJ2-3; CDR3nt: TGTGCCAGCATTTCCCCCGGACGGGATCCAGATACGCAGTATTTT; CDR3aa: CASISPGRDPDTQYF
abundance: few; d_gene: -; v_gene: TRBV12-5; j_gene: TRBJ1-2; CDR3nt: TGTGCTAGTGGGAAAACTGATGGCTACACCTTC; CDR3aa: CASGKTDGYTF
abundance: -; d_gene: TRBD1; v_gene: TRBV7-8; j_gene: TRBJ1-5; CDR3nt: TGTGCCAGCAGCTTAGGGACAGGGTTGGGGGGTCAGCCCCAGCATTTT; CDR3aa: CASSLGTGLGGQPQHF
abundance: once; d_gene: TRBD1; v_gene: TRBV6-5; j_gene: TRBJ2-2; CDR3nt: TGTGCCAGCAATATAGGACAGGGGGTCACCGGGGAGCTGTTTTTT; CDR3aa: CASNIGQGVTGELFF
abundance: -; d_gene: -; v_gene: TRBV11-1; j_gene: TRBJ1-1; CDR3nt: TGTGCCAGCAGCTCTGCGGGCAGTTCGGTTGCTGCTTTCTTT; CDR3aa: CASSSAGSSVAAFF
abundance: -; d_gene: -; v_gene: TRBV4-2; j_gene: TRBJ2-7; CDR3nt: TGTGCCAGCAGCCAAGATCTTACAGACGAGCAGTACTTC; CDR3aa: CASSQDLTDEQYF
abundance: -; d_gene: TRBD2; v_gene: TRBV27; j_gene: TRBJ2-5; CDR3nt: TGTGCCAGCAGTTTTAGCGGGCGTCCCCAAGAGACCCAGTACTTC; CDR3aa: CASSFSGRPQETQYF
abundance: -; d_gene: -; v_gene: TRBV4-1; j_gene: TRBJ2-4; CDR3nt: TGCGCCAGCAGCCAAGAACGGGGGAGTGGGGCCAAAAACATTCAGTACTTC; CDR3aa: CASSQERGSGAKNIQYF
abundance: -; d_gene: -; v_gene: TRBV5-4; j_gene: TRBJ1-2; CDR3nt: TGTGCCAGCAGCTACAGGGCTGCTAACTATGGCTACACCTTC; CDR3aa: CASSYRAANYGYTF
abundance: -; d_gene: TRBD1; v_gene: TRBV4-3; j_gene: TRBJ1-2; CDR3nt: TGCGCCAGCAGCCAAGATTGGCCGGGACAGGGCTTTCATGGCGGCTACACCTTC; CDR3aa: CASSQDWPGQGFHGGYTF
abundance: -; d_gene: -; v_gene: TRBV2; j_gene: TRBJ2-1; CDR3nt: TGTGCCAGCACCCTAGTCCCCCCGAACTACAATGAGCAGTTCTTC; CDR3aa: CASTLVPPNYNEQFF
abundance: -; d_gene: -; v_gene: TRBV30; j_gene: TRBJ1-2; CDR3nt: TGTGCCTGGAGTGGCAATACAGGGAGTGTATACACCTTC; CDR3aa: CAWSGNTGSVYTF
abundance: -; d_gene: TRBD1; v_gene: TRBV7-6; j_gene: TRBJ2-7; CDR3nt: TGTGCCAGCAGCCGGGGACAGGTAGCCTACGAGCAGTACTTC; CDR3aa: CASSRGQVAYEQYF
abundance: -; d_gene: -; v_gene: TRBV5-8; j_gene: TRBJ2-2; CDR3nt: TGTGCCAGCAGATATGCGGGATACACCGGGGAGCTGTTTTTT; CDR3aa: CASRYAGYTGELFF
abundance: -; d_gene: -; v_gene: TRBV5-8; j_gene: TRBJ2-3; CDR3nt: TGTGCCAGCAGCCCCCAGGGAAGTGATACGCAGTATTTT; CDR3aa: CASSPQGSDTQYF
abundance: -; d_gene: -; v_gene: TRBV5-1; j_gene: TRBJ2-7; CDR3nt: TGCGCCAGCAGCTTGTCCTTTTCCTACGAGCAGTACTTC; CDR3aa: CASSLSFSYEQYF
abundance: once; d_gene: TRBD2; v_gene: TRBV11-2; j_gene: TRBJ2-5; CDR3nt: TGTGCCAGCAGCCTAGGGCGGGGGGGAGTGTCAGAGACCCAGTACTTC; CDR3aa: CASSLGRGGVSETQYF
abundance: -; d_gene: TRBD1; v_gene: TRBV28; j_gene: TRBJ2-1; CDR3nt: TGTGCCAGCAGGCCACCGGGACAGGGAAAGAACAATGAGCAGTTCTTC; CDR3aa: CASRPPGQGKNNEQFF
abundance: -; d_gene: -; v_gene: TRBV20-1; j_gene: TRBJ2-7; CDR3nt: TGCAGTGCTAGAGAGGAGGGCGAGCAGTACTTC; CDR3aa: CSAREEGEQYF
abundance: -; d_gene: -; v_gene: TRBV6-5; j_gene: TRBJ1-5; CDR3nt: TGTGCCTCAGGATTTAGCAATCAGCCCCAGCATTTT; CDR3aa: CASGFSNQPQHF
abundance: -; d_gene: -; v_gene: TRBV5-5; j_gene: TRBJ2-5; CDR3nt: TGTGCCAGCAGCTCCCATCAGGGGTATCGGGGAGAGACCCAGTACTTC; CDR3aa: CASSSHQGYRGETQYF
abundance: -; d_gene: -; v_gene: TRBV11-2; j_gene: TRBJ1-5; CDR3nt: TGTGCCAGCAGCCCGGAGGGTAGGAGCAATCAGCCCCAGCATTTT; CDR3aa: CASSPEGRSNQPQHF
abundance: -; d_gene: TRBD2; v_gene: TRBV5-1; j_gene: TRBJ2-5; CDR3nt: TGCGCCAGCAGCTCCGGCCCTGGGACTAGCGGGAGGACTTTGGTGGAGACCCAGTACTTC; CDR3aa: CASSSGPGTSGRTLVETQYF
abundance: -; d_gene: -; v_gene: TRBV4-1; j_gene: TRBJ1-2; CDR3nt: TGCGCCAGCAGCCAAGGGACAGTCTCAAACTATGGCTACACCTTC; CDR3aa: CASSQGTVSNYGYTF
abundance: -; d_gene: -; v_gene: TRBV5-1; j_gene: TRBJ2-7; CDR3nt: TGCGCCAGTTCCGGTGGACATCTCTACGAGCAGTACTTC; CDR3aa: CASSGGHLYEQYF
abundance: -; d_gene: -; v_gene: TRBV28; j_gene: TRBJ1-1; CDR3nt: TGTGCCAGCAGAGAAACAGCGAACACTGAAGCTTTCTTT; CDR3aa: CASRETANTEAFF
abundance: -; d_gene: TRBD1; v_gene: TRBV28; j_gene: TRBJ2-7; CDR3nt: TGTGCCAGCAGGGGGGACAGACGCGCGGCCGAGCAGTACTTC; CDR3aa: CASRGDRRAAEQYF
abundance: -; d_gene: -; v_gene: TRBV27; j_gene: TRBJ2-7; CDR3nt: TGTGCCAGCAGCCCCTTCAAGAGCGGAGGAGAGCAGTACTTC; CDR3aa: CASSPFKSGGEQYF
abundance: -; d_gene: TRBD2; v_gene: TRBV6-8; j_gene: TRBJ2-3; CDR3nt: TGTGCCAGCAGTTATGAGGTACCTTTGAGCGGGAGTTTACCTGATACGCAGTATTTT; CDR3aa: CASSYEVPLSGSLPDTQYF
abundance: -; d_gene: TRBD2; v_gene: TRBV6-1; j_gene: TRBJ2-5; CDR3nt: TGTGCCAGCAGTGAAGCGCGAACTAGCGGCTACCAAGAGACCCAGTACTTC; CDR3aa: CASSEARTSGYQETQYF
abundance: -; d_gene: -; v_gene: TRBV27; j_gene: TRBJ2-6; CDR3nt: TGTGCCAGCAGTAGCAGGGCCCCCGGGGCCAACGTCCTGACTTTC; CDR3aa: CASSSRAPGANVLTF
abundance: -; d_gene: TRBD1; v_gene: TRBV7-2; j_gene: TRBJ2-2; CDR3nt: TGTGCCAGCAGCCGGGACAGGGTGGACACCGGGGAGCTGTTTTTT; CDR3aa: CASSRDRVDTGELFF
abundance: -; d_gene: TRBD1; v_gene: TRBV2; j_gene: TRBJ1-2; CDR3nt: TGTGCCAGCAGTGGCGGACAGGGGAACTATGGCTACACCTTC; CDR3aa: CASSGGQGNYGYTF
abundance: -; d_gene: -; v_gene: TRBV25-1; j_gene: TRBJ1-1; CDR3nt: TGTGCCAGCAGGTCACAGGGAAACACTGAAGCTTTCTTT; CDR3aa: CASRSQGNTEAFF
abundance: -; d_gene: TRBD2; v_gene: TRBV18; j_gene: TRBJ2-1; CDR3nt: TGTGCCAGCTCGCCGTATCGACCCGCTGCCGCGGGAGGAATATACAATGAGCAGTTCTTC; CDR3aa: CASSPYRPAAAGGIYNEQFF
abundance: -; d_gene: TRBD1; v_gene: TRBV7-9; j_gene: TRBJ2-2; CDR3nt: TGTGCCAGCAGCGGACAGGGGACCACCGGGGAGCTGTTTTTT; CDR3aa: CASSGQGTTGELFF
abundance: -; d_gene: TRBD2; v_gene: TRBV2; j_gene: TRBJ2-1; CDR3nt: TGTGCCAGCAGTGCTGCTAGCGGCGCGCGGAATGAGCAGTTCTTC; CDR3aa: CASSAASGARNEQFF
abundance: -; d_gene: -; v_gene: TRBV7-9; j_gene: TRBJ2-1; CDR3nt: TGTGCCAGCAGCATCACCAGCGACAGCAATGAGCAGTTCTTC; CDR3aa: CASSITSDSNEQFF
abundance: once; d_gene: -; v_gene: TRBV5-1; j_gene: TRBJ2-5; CDR3nt: TGCGCCAGCAGCTTGGTCCAGCAAGAGACCCAGTACTTC; CDR3aa: CASSLVQQETQYF
abundance: -; d_gene: -; v_gene: TRBV5-6; j_gene: TRBJ1-2; CDR3nt: TGTGCCAGCAGCTTTCCGGGGGAGGGCTACACCTTC; CDR3aa: CASSFPGEGYTF
abundance: few; d_gene: -; v_gene: TRBV5-1; j_gene: TRBJ1-2; CDR3nt: TGCGCCAGCAGCTTTGACTCTTCAATCTATGGCTACACCTTC; CDR3aa: CASSFDSSIYGYTF
abundance: -; d_gene: TRBD1; v_gene: TRBV27; j_gene: TRBJ2-1; CDR3nt: TGTGCCAGCACCCCGCGACAGGGGAGCGCGAAAAATGAGCAGTTCTTC; CDR3aa: CASTPRQGSAKNEQFF
abundance: -; d_gene: TRBD2; v_gene: TRBV5-1; j_gene: TRBJ2-5; CDR3nt: TGCGCCAGCAGCGCGGGGGGGGGCCCGGGGGAGACCCAGTACTTC; CDR3aa: CASSAGGGPGETQYF
abundance: -; d_gene: -; v_gene: TRBV7-2; j_gene: TRBJ2-2; CDR3nt: TGTGCCAGCAGCTCAGGGTGGGGCGGGAACACCGGGGAGCTGTTTTTT; CDR3aa: CASSSGWGGNTGELFF
abundance: -; d_gene: TRBD1; v_gene: TRBV29-1; j_gene: TRBJ1-2; CDR3nt: TGCAGCGGTACAGGGGAGGATGGCTACACCTTC; CDR3aa: CSGTGEDGYTF
abundance: -; d_gene: -; v_gene: TRBV7-2; j_gene: TRBJ1-6; CDR3nt: TGTGCCAGCAGCTCCGGTCCGAGGCAGATTAATTCACCCCTCCACTTT; CDR3aa: CASSSGPRQINSPLHF
abundance: -; d_gene: -; v_gene: TRBV29-1; j_gene: TRBJ2-1; CDR3nt: TGCAGCGGTATGGACAGACTATACAATGAGCAGTTCTTC; CDR3aa: CSGMDRLYNEQFF
abundance: -; d_gene: -; v_gene: TRBV6-5; j_gene: TRBJ1-3; CDR3nt: TGTGCCAGCAGTTACAATACAGCTAAGGGAAACACCATATATTTT; CDR3aa: CASSYNTAKGNTIYF
abundance: -; d_gene: -; v_gene: TRBV15; j_gene: TRBJ1-1; CDR3nt: TGTGCCACCAGCAGCCTAGGGGGGGGAAGCACTGAAGCTTTCTTT; CDR3aa: CATSSLGGGSTEAFF
abundance: -; d_gene: TRBD1; v_gene: TRBV28; j_gene: TRBJ2-2; CDR3nt: TGTGCCAGCAGACAGGGGGGACCCGGGGAGCTGTTTTTT; CDR3aa: CASRQGGPGELFF
abundance: -; d_gene: -; v_gene: TRBV29-1; j_gene: TRBJ2-7; CDR3nt: TGCAGCGTTGTAGGCCGACTATACTACGAGCAGTACTTC; CDR3aa: CSVVGRLYYEQYF
abundance: -; d_gene: -; v_gene: TRBV6-4; j_gene: TRBJ2-7; CDR3nt: TGTGCCAGCAGTGTAGGACAGAACTACGAGCAGTACTTC; CDR3aa: CASSVGQNYEQYF
abundance: -; d_gene: TRBD1; v_gene: TRBV25-1; j_gene: TRBJ2-4; CDR3nt: TGTGCCAGCAGTGACCGGGACAGTAAAAACATTCAGTACTTC; CDR3aa: CASSDRDSKNIQYF
abundance: -; d_gene: TRBD1; v_gene: TRBV7-3; j_gene: TRBJ2-2; CDR3nt: TGTGCCAGCAGCCCCCAGGGACAGATTTACACCGGGGAGCTGTTTTTT; CDR3aa: CASSPQGQIYTGELFF